A selection of T cell receptor beta chains follows, all from one sample in a study of blood T cell repertoires in COVID-19. Method: immunoSEQ multiplex PCR; TCRdb's copy keeps in-frame clones and lacks some. The repertoire holds 200,000 to 300,000 clones, with around nine tenths as singletons. The source material was peripheral blood. The source is a woman aged 70 to 79 with active or convalescent COVID-19. Each CDR3 is given with its conserved first and last residue.

j_call v_call cdr3_aa
TRBJ1-3 TRBV5-1 CASSLVTGENTIYF
TRBJ1-2 TRBV7-9 CASSSQGAATGYTF
TRBJ2-7 TRBV5-1 CASSLAGGGVYEQYF
TRBJ1-5 TRBV2 CASNNRGSGQPQHF
TRBJ2-7 TRBV29-1 CSVRPRTGGYEQYF
TRBJ1-5 TRBV19 CASSIGGSLSNQPQHF
TRBJ2-3 TRBV2 CASSRDRGGSDTQYF
TRBJ1-2 TRBV7-2 CASSLRQGGYGYTF
TRBJ2-3 TRBV7-3 CASSLAGLASTDTQYF
TRBJ1-1 TRBV5-6 CASSLSASRGWNTEAFF
TRBJ1-5 TRBV5-6 CASSLGPQGDLLSNQPQHF
TRBJ2-1 TRBV3-1/TRBV3-2 CASSQEGDRYNEQFF
TRBJ1-2 TRBV2 CATPAGNVVGGYTF
TRBJ1-1 TRBV19 CASSNQGATEAFF
TRBJ1-3 TRBV29-1 CSVVTGGGNTIYF
TRBJ1-2 TRBV12-3/TRBV12-4 CASSLYSIGYTF
TRBJ1-5 TRBV20-1 CSASRADPGDILHQPQHF
TRBJ2-2 TRBV24-1 CATSEAQGPNTGELFF
TRBJ2-3 TRBV5-1 CASSLPGGAHTDTQYF
TRBJ2-2 TRBV18 CASSPRTGTGELFF
TRBJ1-2 TRBV5-1 CASKGGTGGGYGYTF
TRBJ1-1 TRBV6-4 CASSQSLEGTEAFF
TRBJ1-2 TRBV3-1/TRBV3-2 CASSQDIYGYTF
TRBJ1-2 TRBV3-1/TRBV3-2 CASSQTNGVYGYTF
TRBJ1-6 TRBV7-9 CASQQVAYNSPLHF
TRBJ2-7 TRBV6-6 CASSYSKLDYEQYF